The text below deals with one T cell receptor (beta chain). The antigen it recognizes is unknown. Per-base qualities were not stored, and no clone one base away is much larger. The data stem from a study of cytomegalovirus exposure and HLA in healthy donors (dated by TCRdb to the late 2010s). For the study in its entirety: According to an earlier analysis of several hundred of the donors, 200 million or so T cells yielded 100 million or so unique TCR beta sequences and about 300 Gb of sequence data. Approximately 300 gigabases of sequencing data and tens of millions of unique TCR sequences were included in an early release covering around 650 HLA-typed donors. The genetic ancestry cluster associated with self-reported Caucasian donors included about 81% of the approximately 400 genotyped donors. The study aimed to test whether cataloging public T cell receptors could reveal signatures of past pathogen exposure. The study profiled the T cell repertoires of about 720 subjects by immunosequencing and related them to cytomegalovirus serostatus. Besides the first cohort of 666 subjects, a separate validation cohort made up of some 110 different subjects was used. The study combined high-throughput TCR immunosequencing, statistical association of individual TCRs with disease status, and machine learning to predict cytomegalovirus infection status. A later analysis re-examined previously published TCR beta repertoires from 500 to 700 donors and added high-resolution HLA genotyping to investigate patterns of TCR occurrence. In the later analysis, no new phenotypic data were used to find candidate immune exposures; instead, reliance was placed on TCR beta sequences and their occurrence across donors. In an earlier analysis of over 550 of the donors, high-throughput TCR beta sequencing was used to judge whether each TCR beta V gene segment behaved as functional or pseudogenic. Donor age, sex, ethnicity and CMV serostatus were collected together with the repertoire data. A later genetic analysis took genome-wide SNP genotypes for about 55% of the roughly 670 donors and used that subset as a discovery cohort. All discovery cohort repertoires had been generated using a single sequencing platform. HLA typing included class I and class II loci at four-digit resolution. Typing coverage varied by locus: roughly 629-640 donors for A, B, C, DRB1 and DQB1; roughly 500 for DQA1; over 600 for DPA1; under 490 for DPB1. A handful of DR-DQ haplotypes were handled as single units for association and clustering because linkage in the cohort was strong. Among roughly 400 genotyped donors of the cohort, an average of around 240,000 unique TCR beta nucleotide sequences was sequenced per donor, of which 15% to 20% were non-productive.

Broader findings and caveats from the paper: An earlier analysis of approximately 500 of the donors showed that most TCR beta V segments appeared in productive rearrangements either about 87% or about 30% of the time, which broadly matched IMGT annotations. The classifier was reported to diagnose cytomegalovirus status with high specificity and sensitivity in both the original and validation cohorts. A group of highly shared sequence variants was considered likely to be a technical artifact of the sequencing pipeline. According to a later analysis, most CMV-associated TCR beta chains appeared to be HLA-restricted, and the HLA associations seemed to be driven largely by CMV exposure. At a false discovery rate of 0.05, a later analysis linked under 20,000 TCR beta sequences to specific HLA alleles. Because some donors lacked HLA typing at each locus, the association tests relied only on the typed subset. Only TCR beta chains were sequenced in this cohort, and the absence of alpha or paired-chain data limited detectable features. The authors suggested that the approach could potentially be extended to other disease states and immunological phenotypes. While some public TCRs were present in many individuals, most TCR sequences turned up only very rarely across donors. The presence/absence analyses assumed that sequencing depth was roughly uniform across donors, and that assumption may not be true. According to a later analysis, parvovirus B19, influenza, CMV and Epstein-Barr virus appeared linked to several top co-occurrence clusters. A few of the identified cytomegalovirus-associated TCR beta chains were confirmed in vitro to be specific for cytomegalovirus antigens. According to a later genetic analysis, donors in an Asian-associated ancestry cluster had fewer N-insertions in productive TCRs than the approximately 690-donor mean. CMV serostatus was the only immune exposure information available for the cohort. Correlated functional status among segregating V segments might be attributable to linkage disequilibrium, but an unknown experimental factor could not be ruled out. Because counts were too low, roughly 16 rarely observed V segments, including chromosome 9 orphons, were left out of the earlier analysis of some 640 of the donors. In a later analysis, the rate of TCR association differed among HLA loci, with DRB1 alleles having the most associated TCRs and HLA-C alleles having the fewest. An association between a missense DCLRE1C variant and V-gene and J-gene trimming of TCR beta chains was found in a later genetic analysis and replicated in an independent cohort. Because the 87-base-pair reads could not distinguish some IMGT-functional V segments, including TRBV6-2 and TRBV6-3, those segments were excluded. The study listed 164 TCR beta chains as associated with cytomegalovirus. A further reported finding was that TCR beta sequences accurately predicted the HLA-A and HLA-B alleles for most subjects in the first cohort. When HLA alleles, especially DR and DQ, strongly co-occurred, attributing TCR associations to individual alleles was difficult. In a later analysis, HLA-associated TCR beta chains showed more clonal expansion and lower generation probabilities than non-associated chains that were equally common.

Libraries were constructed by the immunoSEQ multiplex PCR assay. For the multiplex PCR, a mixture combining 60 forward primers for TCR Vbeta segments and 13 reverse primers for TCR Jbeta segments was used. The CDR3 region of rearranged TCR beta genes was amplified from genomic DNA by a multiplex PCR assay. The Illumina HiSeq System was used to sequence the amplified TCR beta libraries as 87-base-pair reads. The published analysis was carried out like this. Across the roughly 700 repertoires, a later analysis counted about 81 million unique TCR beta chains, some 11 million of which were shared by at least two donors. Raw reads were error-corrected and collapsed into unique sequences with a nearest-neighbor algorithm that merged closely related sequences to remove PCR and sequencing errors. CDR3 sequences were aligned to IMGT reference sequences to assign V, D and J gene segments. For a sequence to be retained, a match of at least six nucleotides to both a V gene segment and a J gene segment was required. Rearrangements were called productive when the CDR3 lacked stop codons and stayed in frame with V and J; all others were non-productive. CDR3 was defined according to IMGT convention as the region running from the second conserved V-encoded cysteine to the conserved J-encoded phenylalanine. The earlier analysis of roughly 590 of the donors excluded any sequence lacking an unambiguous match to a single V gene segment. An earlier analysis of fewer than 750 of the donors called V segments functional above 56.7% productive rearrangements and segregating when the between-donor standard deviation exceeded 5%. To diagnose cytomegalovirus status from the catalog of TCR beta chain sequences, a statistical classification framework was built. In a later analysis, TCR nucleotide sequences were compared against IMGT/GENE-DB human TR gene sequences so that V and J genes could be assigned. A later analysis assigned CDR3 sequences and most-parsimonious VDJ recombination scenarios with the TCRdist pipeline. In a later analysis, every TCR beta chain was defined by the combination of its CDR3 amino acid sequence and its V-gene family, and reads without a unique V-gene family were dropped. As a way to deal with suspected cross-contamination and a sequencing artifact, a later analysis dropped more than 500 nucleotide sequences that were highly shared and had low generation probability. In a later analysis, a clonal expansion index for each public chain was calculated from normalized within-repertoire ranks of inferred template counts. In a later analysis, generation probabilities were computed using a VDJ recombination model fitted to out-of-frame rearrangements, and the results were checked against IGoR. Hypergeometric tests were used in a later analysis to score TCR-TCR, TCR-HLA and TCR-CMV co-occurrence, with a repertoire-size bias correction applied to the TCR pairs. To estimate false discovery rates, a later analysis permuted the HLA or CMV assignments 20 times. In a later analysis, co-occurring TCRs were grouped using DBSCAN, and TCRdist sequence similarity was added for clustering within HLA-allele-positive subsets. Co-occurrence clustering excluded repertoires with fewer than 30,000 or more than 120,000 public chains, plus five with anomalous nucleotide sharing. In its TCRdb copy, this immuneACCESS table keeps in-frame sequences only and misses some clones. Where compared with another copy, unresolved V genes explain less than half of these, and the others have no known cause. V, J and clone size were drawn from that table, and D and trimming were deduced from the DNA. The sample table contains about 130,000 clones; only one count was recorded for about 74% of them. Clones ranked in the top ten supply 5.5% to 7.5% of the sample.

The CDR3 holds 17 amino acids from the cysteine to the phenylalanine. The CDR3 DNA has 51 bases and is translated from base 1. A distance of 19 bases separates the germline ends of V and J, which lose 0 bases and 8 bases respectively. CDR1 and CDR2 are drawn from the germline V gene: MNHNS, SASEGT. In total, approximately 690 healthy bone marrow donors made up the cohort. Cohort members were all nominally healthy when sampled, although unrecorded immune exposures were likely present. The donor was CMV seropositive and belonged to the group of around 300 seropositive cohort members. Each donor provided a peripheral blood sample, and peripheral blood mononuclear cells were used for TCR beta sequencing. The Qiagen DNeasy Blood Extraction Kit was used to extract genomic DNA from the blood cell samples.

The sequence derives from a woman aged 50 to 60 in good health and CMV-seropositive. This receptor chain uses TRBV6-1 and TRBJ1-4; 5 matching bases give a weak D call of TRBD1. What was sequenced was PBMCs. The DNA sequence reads TGTGCCAGCAGTGAAGCTAGGGCAGGGTGGGTTAGCGAAAAACTGTTTTTT. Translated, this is CASSEARAGWVSEKLFF.